This TCR beta chain comes out of a study of patients and donors after allogeneic stem cell transplantation. A single record per CDR3 protein comes from TCRdb applying MiXCR to the RT-PCR reads. This sample yields roughly 880,000 distinct CDR3 sequences, of which roughly 17% are seen a single time; 5% to 6.5% belongs to the top ten. This CDR3 spans 17 amino acids. V lost 3 bases and J lost 5; bases outside the gene matches: 10. From germline, CDR1 is MGHRA and CDR2 YSYEKL. Sequences were obtained from blood, either unsorted or a sorted T cell fraction (not recorded which). This sequence joins TRBV4-1 and TRBJ2-1; 10 nucleotides align to TRBD1. This receptor was taken from a human donor who was either an allogeneic HSCT recipient or a stem cell or donor lymphocyte infusion donor (not recorded which). It is not recorded whose cells these are; they may come from a transplant donor. The CDR3 DNA is TGCGCCAGCAGCCACCTTATCCGGGGACAGGGGAACAATGAGCAGTTCTTC. This gives the protein CASSHLIRGQGNNEQFF.